This TCR beta chain was obtained from a study of radiation and T cells in renal cell carcinoma. Whole-study results and caveats: Dominant CDR3 motifs occupied more repertoire in irradiated than control tumors.

Data came from immunoSEQ multiplex PCR; TCRdb stores just in-frame clones and leaves some out. The sample consists of 8,500 to 10,000 clones, around 53% of them appearing once. Indicated treatment: 15 Gy SBRT to primary tumor, nephrectomy 4 weeks later. Nephrectomy followed 15 Gy stereotactic body radiation by 4 weeks. Of note for this clone: What it binds is not known.

V lost 0 bases to trimming and J lost 0 bases, with 9 bases between them. This CDR3 region has 16 residues. From germline, CDR1 is SGHAT and CDR2 FQNNGV. The sample consisted of tumor tissue, taken from a patient whose treatment included radiotherapy and nephrectomy. The origin of this receptor is a man between 60 and 75 years old with renal cell carcinoma. The rearrangement links TRBV11-2 to TRBJ1-3; the D is unclear. DNA of the CDR3: TGTGCCAGCAGCTTAGAGACGGGTCTCTCTGGAAACACCATATATTTT. Protein: CASSLETGLSGNTIYF.